Sequencing of this TCR beta chain was carried out in a study of cytomegalovirus exposure and HLA in healthy donors (dated by TCRdb to about 2017). Regarding the complete study: In an earlier analysis of roughly 500 of the donors, under 300 Gb of sequence data and just under 120 million unique TCR beta sequences from about 190 million T cells were reported. In a later analysis, previously published TCR beta repertoires from 600 to 850 donors were re-analyzed and high-resolution HLA genotyping was added so that TCR occurrence patterns could be studied. To predict cytomegalovirus infection status, the study combined high-throughput TCR immunosequencing, statistical association of individual TCRs with disease status, and machine learning. About 5 DR-DQ haplotypes were handled as single units for association and clustering, since linkage in the cohort was strong. Using immunosequencing, the study profiled T cell repertoires from 500 to 800 subjects and related those repertoires to cytomegalovirus serostatus. Typing coverage varied by locus: roughly 629-630 donors for A, B, C, DRB1 and DQB1; about 520 for DQA1; about 600 for DPA1; approximately 450 for DPB1. Alongside the repertoire data, information on donor age, sex, ethnicity and CMV serostatus was compiled. Rather than drawing on any new phenotypic data, the later analysis identified candidate immune exposures from TCR beta sequences and the way those sequences occurred across donors. Along with the approximately 650-subject first cohort, a separate validation cohort of over 90 different subjects was used. An early release that covered roughly 600 HLA-typed donors contained approximately 320 gigabases of sequencing data and about 93 million unique TCR sequences. Across around 400 genotyped donors of the cohort, an average of roughly 250,000 unique TCR beta nucleotide sequences per donor were sequenced, and approximately 17% of those sequences were non-productive. Every discovery cohort repertoire had been produced on one sequencing platform. The study aimed to test whether cataloging public T cell receptors could reveal signatures of past pathogen exposure. Both class I and class II loci were covered by HLA typing, at four-digit resolution. An earlier analysis of some 500 of the donors used high-throughput TCR beta sequencing to judge whether each TCR beta V gene segment behaved as functional or pseudogenic. The genetic ancestry cluster associated with self-reported Caucasian donors included 70% to 85% of the roughly 400 genotyped donors. Genome-wide SNP genotypes for about 65% of the 666 donors were used in a later genetic analysis, which treated that subset as a discovery cohort.

Germline trimming: 4 bases from V, 9 bases from J; junction bases outside gene matches: 6. CDR1 and CDR2 are drawn from the germline V gene: MNHNS, SASEGT. The CDR3 measures 15 amino acids from cysteine to phenylalanine. Only CDR3 DNA is held: 45 bases, read in frame from base 1. In the case of this clone: Its target antigen remains unknown. One base away there is no much larger clone; base qualities are not given.

The cohort comprised fewer than 700 healthy bone marrow donors. All cohort members were sampled while nominally healthy, although unrecorded immune exposures were likely present. The donor was CMV seronegative and was included in the group of about 400 seronegative cohort members. A peripheral blood sample was collected from each donor, and TCR beta sequencing was performed on peripheral blood mononuclear cells. The Qiagen DNeasy Blood Extraction Kit was used to extract genomic DNA from the blood cell samples. Broad study findings and their caveats: The only immune exposure information available for the cohort was CMV serostatus. Because HLA typing was missing for some donors at each locus, association tests included only the typed subset. Three of the identified cytomegalovirus-associated TCR beta chains were confirmed in vitro to be specific for cytomegalovirus antigens. According to a later analysis, TCR association rates differed among HLA loci, with DRB1 alleles showing the most associated TCRs and HLA-C alleles showing the fewest. Because counts were too low, fewer than 20 rarely observed V segments, including chromosome 9 orphons, were excluded from the earlier analysis of some 540 of the donors. In a later analysis, HLA-associated TCR beta chains showed more clonal expansion and lower generation probabilities than non-associated chains that were equally common. Some IMGT-functional V segments, including TRBV6-2 and TRBV6-3, could not be told apart with the 87-base-pair reads, so those segments were excluded. Presence/absence analyses assumed roughly uniform sequencing depth across donors, an assumption that may not hold. The study listed 150 to 200 TCR beta chains as associated with cytomegalovirus. The classifier was reported to diagnose cytomegalovirus status with high specificity and sensitivity in both the original cohort and the validation cohort. According to a later analysis, most CMV-associated TCR beta chains appeared to be HLA-restricted, and the HLA associations seemed to be driven largely by CMV exposure. It was suggested by the authors that the approach could potentially be generalized to other disease states and immunological phenotypes. When HLA alleles, especially DR and DQ, strongly co-occurred, attributing TCR associations to individual alleles was difficult. In this cohort, only TCR beta chains were sequenced, and detectable features were limited by the absence of alpha or paired-chain data. In a later analysis, several top co-occurrence clusters were reported to appear linked to parvovirus B19, influenza, CMV and Epstein-Barr virus. A cluster of highly shared sequence variants was judged likely to be a technical artifact of the sequencing pipeline. Compared with the roughly 670-donor mean, donors in an Asian-associated ancestry cluster had fewer N-insertions in productive TCRs, according to a later genetic analysis. Across donors, most TCR sequences were observed very rarely, whereas some public TCRs were present in many individuals. Correlated functional status among segregating V segments might be attributable to linkage disequilibrium, but an unknown experimental factor could not be ruled out. A later analysis associated some 17,000 TCR beta sequences with specific HLA alleles at a false discovery rate of 0.05. An earlier analysis of roughly 570 of the donors showed that most TCR beta V segments appeared in productive rearrangements either about 90% or about 30% of the time, which broadly matched IMGT annotations. An association between a missense DCLRE1C variant and V-gene and J-gene trimming of TCR beta chains was found in a later genetic analysis and replicated in an independent cohort. A further reported finding was that TCR beta sequences accurately predicted the HLA-A and HLA-B alleles for most subjects in the first cohort.

The library was produced with the immunoSEQ multiplex PCR assay. For the multiplex PCR, a mixture combining 60 forward primers for TCR Vbeta segments and 13 reverse primers for TCR Jbeta segments was used. The CDR3 region of rearranged TCR beta genes was amplified from genomic DNA by a multiplex PCR assay. On the Illumina HiSeq System, the amplified TCR beta libraries were sequenced as 87-base-pair reads. The paper's data handling went like this. In a later analysis, some 80 million unique TCR beta chains were counted across the 500 to 850 repertoires, and roughly 11 million of these chains were shared by at least two donors. Raw reads were error-corrected and collapsed into unique sequences by a nearest-neighbor algorithm in which closely related sequences were merged to remove PCR and sequencing errors. V, D and J gene segments were assigned by aligning CDR3 sequences to IMGT reference sequences. Each retained sequence needed at least a six-nucleotide match to both a V gene segment and a J gene segment. Rearrangements were classified as productive when the CDR3 lacked stop codons and remained in frame with V and J, and all other rearrangements were classified as non-productive. CDR3 was defined according to IMGT convention as the region running from the second conserved V-encoded cysteine to the conserved J-encoded phenylalanine. The earlier analysis of about 500 of the donors excluded sequences that lacked an unambiguous match to a single V gene segment. In an earlier analysis of 587 of the donors, V segments were called functional above 56.7% productive rearrangements and were called segregating when the between-donor standard deviation exceeded 5%. A statistical classification framework was developed to diagnose cytomegalovirus status using the catalog of TCR beta chain sequences. In a later analysis, V and J genes were assigned by comparing TCR nucleotide sequences against IMGT/GENE-DB human TR gene sequences. In a later analysis, CDR3 sequences and most-parsimonious VDJ recombination scenarios were assigned using the TCRdist pipeline. In a later analysis, every TCR beta chain was defined by the combination of its CDR3 amino acid sequence and its V-gene family, and reads without a unique V-gene family were dropped. In a later analysis, approximately 590 highly shared, low-generation-probability nucleotide sequences were removed to address suspected cross-contamination and a sequencing artifact. In a later analysis, a clonal expansion index for each public chain was calculated from normalized within-repertoire ranks of inferred template counts. A later analysis computed generation probabilities with a VDJ recombination model fitted to out-of-frame rearrangements, and checked the results against IGoR. In a later analysis, hypergeometric tests were used to score TCR-TCR, TCR-HLA and TCR-CMV co-occurrence, with a repertoire-size bias correction applied to TCR pairs. A later analysis estimated false discovery rates by permuting HLA or CMV assignments 20 times. In a later analysis, co-occurring TCRs were grouped with DBSCAN, and TCRdist sequence similarity was added when clustering was performed within HLA-allele-positive subsets. Repertoires with fewer than 30,000 or more than 120,000 public chains, plus five repertoires with anomalous nucleotide sharing, were excluded from co-occurrence clustering. TCRdb provides this immuneACCESS table in a form limited to in-frame rearrangements. Some clones are lacking; in checked studies, under half of them reflect an unresolved V gene, and why the rest are absent is not known. The V and J calls and clone size were taken over from that table, and D and trimming were inferred from the DNA. The sample table holds some 180,000 clones, of which 85% were seen once. About 2% of the sample is in the top ten clones.

The sample consisted of PBMCs. The rearranged chain carries TRBV6-1 and TRBJ2-1; the junction holds 13 bases that match TRBD2. The receptor comes from a woman between 45 and 65 years old in good health and CMV-seronegative. The CDR3 is CASSGGLAGVLEQFF. The DNA sequence follows: TGTGCCAGCAGTGGCGGACTAGCGGGAGTGCTTGAGCAGTTCTTC.